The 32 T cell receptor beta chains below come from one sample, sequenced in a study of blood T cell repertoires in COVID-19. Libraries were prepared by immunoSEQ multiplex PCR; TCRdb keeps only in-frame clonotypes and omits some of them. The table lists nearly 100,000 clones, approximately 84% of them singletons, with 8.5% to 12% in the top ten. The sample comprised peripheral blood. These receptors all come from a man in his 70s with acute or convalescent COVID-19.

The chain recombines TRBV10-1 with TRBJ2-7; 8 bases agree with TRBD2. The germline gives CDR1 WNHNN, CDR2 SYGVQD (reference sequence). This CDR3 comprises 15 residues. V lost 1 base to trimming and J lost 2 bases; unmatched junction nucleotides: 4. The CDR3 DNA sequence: TGCGCCAGCAGTGAGTTGCCGGGACTAGCCTACGAGCAGTACTTC. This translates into CASSELPGLAYEQYF.

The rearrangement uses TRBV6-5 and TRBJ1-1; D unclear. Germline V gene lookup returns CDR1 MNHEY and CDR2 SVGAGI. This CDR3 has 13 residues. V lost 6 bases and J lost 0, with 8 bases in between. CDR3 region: CASRAPLNTEAFF. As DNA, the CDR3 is TGTGCCAGCAGGGCACCTCTGAACACTGAAGCTTTCTTT.

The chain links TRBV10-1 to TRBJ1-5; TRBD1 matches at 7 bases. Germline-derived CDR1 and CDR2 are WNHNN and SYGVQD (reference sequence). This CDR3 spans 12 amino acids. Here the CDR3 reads CVQGLHNQPQHF. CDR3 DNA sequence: TGCGTACAGGGGTTGCACAATCAGCCCCAGCATTTT.

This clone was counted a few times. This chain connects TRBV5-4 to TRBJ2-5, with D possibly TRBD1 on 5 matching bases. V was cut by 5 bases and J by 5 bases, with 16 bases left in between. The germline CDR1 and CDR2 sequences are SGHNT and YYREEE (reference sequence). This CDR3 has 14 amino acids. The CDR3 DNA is TGTGCCAGCAGTCAGGGTGGAGTTTCGGAGACCCAGTACTTC. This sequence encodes CASSQGGVSETQYF.

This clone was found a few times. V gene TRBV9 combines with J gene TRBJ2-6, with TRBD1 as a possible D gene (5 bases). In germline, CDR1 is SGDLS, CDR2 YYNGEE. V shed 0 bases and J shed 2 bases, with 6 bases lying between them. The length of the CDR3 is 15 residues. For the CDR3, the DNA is TGTGCCAGCAGCGTAGCAGGGACTGGGGCCAACGTCCTGACTTTC. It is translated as CASSVAGTGANVLTF.

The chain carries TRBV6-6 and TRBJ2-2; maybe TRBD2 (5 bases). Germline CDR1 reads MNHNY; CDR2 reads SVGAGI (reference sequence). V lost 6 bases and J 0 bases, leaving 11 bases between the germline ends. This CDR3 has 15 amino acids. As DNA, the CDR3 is TGTGCCAGCAGGTCCGGGGATGCGAACACCGGGGAGCTGTTTTTT. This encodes CASRSGDANTGELFF.

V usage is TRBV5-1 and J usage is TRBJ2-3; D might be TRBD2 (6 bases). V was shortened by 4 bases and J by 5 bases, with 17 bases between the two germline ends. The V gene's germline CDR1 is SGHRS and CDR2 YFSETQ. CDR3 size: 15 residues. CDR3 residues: CASSGSGSLIDTQYF. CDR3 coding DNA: TGCGCCAGCAGCGGCAGCGGGTCCCTAATAGATACGCAGTATTTT.

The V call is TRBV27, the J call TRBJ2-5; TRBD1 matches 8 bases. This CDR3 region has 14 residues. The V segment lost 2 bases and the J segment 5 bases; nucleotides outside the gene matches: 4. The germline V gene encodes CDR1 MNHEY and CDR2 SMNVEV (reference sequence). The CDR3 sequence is CASSLRTGLETQYF. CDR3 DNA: TGTGCCAGCAGTTTACGGACAGGGTTGGAGACCCAGTACTTC.

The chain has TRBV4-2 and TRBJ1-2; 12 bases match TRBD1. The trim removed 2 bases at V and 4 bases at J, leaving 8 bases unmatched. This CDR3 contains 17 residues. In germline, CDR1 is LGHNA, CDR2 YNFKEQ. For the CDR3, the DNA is TGTGCCAGCAGCCAACTAGGGACAGGGGGCTCATCCTATGGCTACACCTTC. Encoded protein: CASSQLGTGGSSYGYTF.

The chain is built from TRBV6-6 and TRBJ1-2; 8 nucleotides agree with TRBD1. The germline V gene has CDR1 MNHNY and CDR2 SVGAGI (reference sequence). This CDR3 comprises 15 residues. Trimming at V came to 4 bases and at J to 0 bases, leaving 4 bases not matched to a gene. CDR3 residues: CASSFGQGANYGYTF. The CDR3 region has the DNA TGTGCCAGCAGTTTCGGACAGGGAGCTAACTATGGCTACACCTTC.

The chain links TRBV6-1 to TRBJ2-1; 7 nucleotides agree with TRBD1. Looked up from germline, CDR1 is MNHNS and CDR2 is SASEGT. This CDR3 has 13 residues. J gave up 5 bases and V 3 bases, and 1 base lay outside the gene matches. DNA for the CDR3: TGTGCCAGCAGTGAGGGACAGAACAATGAGCAGTTCTTC. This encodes CASSEGQNNEQFF.

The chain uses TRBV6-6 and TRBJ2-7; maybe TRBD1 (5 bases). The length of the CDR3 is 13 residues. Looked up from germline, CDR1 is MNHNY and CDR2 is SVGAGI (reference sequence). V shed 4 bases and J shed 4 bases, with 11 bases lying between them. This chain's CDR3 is CASSSQGLYEQYF. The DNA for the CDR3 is TGTGCCAGCAGTTCCCAGGGTTTATACGAGCAGTACTTC.

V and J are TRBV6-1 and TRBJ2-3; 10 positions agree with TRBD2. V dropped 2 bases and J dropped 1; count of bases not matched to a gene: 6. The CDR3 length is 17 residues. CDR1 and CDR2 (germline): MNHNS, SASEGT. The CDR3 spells CASSEMLAGVGTDTQYF. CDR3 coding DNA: TGTGCCAGCAGTGAAATGCTAGCGGGGGTGGGCACAGATACGCAGTATTTT.

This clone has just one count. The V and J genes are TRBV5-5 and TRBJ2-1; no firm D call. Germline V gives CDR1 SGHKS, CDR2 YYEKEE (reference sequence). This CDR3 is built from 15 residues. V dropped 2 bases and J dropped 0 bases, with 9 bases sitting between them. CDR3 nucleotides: TGTGCCAGCAGCTTAACCGAGAGCTCCTACAATGAGCAGTTCTTC. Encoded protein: CASSLTESSYNEQFF.

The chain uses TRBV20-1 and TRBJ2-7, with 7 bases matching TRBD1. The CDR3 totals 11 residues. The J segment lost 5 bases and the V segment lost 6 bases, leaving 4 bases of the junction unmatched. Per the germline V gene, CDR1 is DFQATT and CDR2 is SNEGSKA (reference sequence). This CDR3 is CSADRVHEQYF. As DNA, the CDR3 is TGCAGTGCAGACAGGGTGCACGAGCAGTACTTC.

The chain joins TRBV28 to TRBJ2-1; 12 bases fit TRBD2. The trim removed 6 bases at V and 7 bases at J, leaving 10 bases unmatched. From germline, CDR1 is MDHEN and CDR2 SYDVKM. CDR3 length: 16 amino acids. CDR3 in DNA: TGTGCCAGCAGCCTTATGACTAGCGGGAGTAGGAATGAGCAGTTCTTC. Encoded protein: CASSLMTSGSRNEQFF.

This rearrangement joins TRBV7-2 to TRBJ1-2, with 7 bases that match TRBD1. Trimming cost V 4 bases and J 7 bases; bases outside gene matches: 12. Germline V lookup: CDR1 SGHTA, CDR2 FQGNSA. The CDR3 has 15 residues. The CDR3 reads CASSSTGVGTRGYTF. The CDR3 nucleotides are TGTGCCAGCAGCTCCACAGGGGTAGGAACCCGTGGCTACACCTTC.

CDR3 in DNA: TGTGCCAGCACAAAAGGGACTGACGGAAACACCATATATTTT. It specifies CASTKGTDGNTIYF. The chain links TRBV2 to TRBJ1-3, with a tentative D call TRBD1 (5 bases). The germline V and J ends were trimmed by 7 bases and 4 bases, with 14 bases remaining between them. The CDR3 is 14 amino acids. Germline V gene data show CDR1 as SNHLY and CDR2 as FYNNEI.

The DNA of the CDR3 is TGTGCCAGCAGCCCGCGGTGGGAGCGGGACGGCTCCTACGAGCAGTACTTC. Amino acids: CASSPRWERDGSYEQYF. The chain is built from TRBV7-9 and TRBJ2-7; 7 bases are a match to TRBD2. This CDR3 is 17 amino acids long. The J segment lost 0 bases and the V segment lost 5 bases, leaving 13 bases of the junction unmatched. In germline, CDR1 is SEHNR, CDR2 FQNEAQ (reference sequence).

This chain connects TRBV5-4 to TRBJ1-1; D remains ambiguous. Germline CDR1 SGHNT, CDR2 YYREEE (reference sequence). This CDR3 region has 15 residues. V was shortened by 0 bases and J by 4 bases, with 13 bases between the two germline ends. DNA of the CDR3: TGTGCCAGCAGCTTGGGCTTCAGCGACGTCACTGAAGCTTTCTTT. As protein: CASSLGFSDVTEAFF.

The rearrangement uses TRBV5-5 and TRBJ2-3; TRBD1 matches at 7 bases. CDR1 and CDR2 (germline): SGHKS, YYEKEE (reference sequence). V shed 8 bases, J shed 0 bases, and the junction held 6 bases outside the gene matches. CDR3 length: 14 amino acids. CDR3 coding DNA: TGTGCCAGGACGGACAGGCCTAGCACAGATACGCAGTATTTT. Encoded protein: CARTDRPSTDTQYF.

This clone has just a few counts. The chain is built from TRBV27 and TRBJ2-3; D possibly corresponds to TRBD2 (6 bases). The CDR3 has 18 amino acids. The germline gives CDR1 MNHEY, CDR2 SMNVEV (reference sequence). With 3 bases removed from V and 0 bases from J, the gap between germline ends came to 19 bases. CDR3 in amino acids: CASSLGLASRTSTDTQYF. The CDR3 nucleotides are TGTGCCAGCAGTTTGGGTCTAGCGAGCCGAACTAGCACAGATACGCAGTATTTT.

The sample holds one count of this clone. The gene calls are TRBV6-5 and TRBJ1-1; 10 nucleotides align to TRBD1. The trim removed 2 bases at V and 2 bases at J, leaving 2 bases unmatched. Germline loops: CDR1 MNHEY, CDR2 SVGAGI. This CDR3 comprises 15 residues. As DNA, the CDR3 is TGTGCCAGCAGTTACCGGACAGGGGGAAACACTGAAGCTTTCTTT. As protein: CASSYRTGGNTEAFF.

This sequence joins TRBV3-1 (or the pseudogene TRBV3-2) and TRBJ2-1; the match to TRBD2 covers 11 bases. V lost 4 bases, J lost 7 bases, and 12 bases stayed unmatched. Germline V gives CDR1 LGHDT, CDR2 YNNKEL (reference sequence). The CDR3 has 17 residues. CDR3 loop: CASSPEGTSGRSNEQFF. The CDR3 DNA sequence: TGTGCCAGCAGCCCCGAGGGTACTAGCGGGAGATCGAATGAGCAGTTCTTC.

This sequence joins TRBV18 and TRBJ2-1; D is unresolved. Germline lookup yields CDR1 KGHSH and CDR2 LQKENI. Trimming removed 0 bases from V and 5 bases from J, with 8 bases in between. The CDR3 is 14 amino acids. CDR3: CASSPPSLDNEQFF. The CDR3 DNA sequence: TGTGCCAGCTCACCACCGTCTCTAGACAATGAGCAGTTCTTC.

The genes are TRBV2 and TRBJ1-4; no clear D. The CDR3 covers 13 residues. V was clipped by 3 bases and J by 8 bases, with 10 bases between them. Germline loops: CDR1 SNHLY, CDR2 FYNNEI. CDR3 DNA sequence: TGTGCCAGCAGTGATTTAACAGTCGAAAAACTGTTTTTT. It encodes CASSDLTVEKLFF.

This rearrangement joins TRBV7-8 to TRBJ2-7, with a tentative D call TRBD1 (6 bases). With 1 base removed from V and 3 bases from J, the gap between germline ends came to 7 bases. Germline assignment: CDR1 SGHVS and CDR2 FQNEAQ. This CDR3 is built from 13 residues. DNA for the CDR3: TGTGCCAGCAGCTTAGGGGGGCACTACGAGCAGTACTTC. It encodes CASSLGGHYEQYF.

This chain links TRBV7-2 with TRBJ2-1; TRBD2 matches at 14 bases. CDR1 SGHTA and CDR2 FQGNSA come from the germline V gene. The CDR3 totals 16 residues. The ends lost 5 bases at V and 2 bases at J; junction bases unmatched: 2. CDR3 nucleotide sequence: TGTGCCAGCAGCCTGACTAGCGGGGGGGCCTACAATGAGCAGTTCTTC. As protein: CASSLTSGGAYNEQFF.

The CDR3 reads CASSSTGINRNQPQHF. As DNA, the CDR3 is TGTGCCAGCAGCTCGACAGGGATTAATCGCAATCAGCCCCAGCATTTT. The J gene is TRBJ1-5, the V gene TRBV7-2, with 7 bases matching TRBD1. With 4 bases clipped from V and 2 bases from J, the junction kept 8 bases outside the gene matches. CDR1 is SGHTA and CDR2 is FQGNSA in the germline V gene. The CDR3 covers 16 residues.

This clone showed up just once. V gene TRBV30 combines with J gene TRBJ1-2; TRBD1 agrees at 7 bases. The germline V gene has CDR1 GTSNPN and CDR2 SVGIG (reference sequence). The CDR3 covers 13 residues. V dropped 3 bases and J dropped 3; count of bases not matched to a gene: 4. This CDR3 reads CAWRTGTDYGYTF. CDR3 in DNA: TGTGCCTGGAGAACCGGGACAGACTATGGCTACACCTTC.

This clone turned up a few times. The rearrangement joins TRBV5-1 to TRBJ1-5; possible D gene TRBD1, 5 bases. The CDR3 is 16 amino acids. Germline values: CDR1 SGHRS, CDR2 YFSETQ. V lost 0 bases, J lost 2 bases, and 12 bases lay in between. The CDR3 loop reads CASSLGAGPGNQPQHF. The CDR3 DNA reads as TGCGCCAGCAGCTTGGGTGCGGGGCCGGGCAATCAGCCCCAGCATTTT.

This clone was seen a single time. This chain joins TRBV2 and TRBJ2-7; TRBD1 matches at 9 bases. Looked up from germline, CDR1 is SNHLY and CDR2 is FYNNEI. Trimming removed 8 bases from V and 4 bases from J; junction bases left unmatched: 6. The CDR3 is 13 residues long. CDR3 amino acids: CASGGDREYEQYF. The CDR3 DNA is TGTGCCAGCGGAGGGGACAGGGAGTACGAGCAGTACTTC.